These 10 T cell receptor beta chains share one sample of origin, sequenced in a study of blood T cell repertoires in COVID-19. Sequenced by immunoSEQ multiplex PCR; TCRdb stores in-frame clones only, minus some. The profile shows 300,000 to 400,000 clones, 90% to 95% of them singletons. Sample: peripheral blood. These receptors all stem from a woman aged 18-29 years who had recovered from COVID-19.

This chain links TRBV5-1 with TRBJ1-1; a weak D match, TRBD1 (6 bases). Germline CDR1 SGHRS, CDR2 YFSETQ. Trimming removed 4 bases at V and 7 bases at J, with 8 bases between. The CDR3 is 11 amino acids. DNA of the CDR3: TGCGCCAGCAGCGTAGGGGGTGAAGCTTTCTTT. Encoded protein: CASSVGGEAFF. The whole variable domain, filled in from reference TRBV5-1 and TRBJ1-1, reads KAGVTQTPRYLIKTRGQQVTLSCSPISGHRSVSWYQQTPGQGLQFLFEYFSETQRNKGNFPGRFSGRQFSNSRSEMNVSTLELGDSALYLCASSVGGEAFFGQGTRLTVV.

V gene TRBV5-5 combines with J gene TRBJ2-1; D is unresolved. V shed 4 bases and J shed 2 bases, with 13 bases lying between them. Germline values: CDR1 SGHKS, CDR2 YYEKEE (reference sequence). CDR3 length: 15 amino acids. The CDR3 is CASSPGAQAYNEQFF. In DNA form, the CDR3 reads TGTGCCAGCAGCCCAGGTGCCCAGGCCTACAATGAGCAGTTCTTC.

This chain connects TRBV29-1 to TRBJ2-3; 7 nucleotides line up with TRBD2. V lost 0 bases, J lost 3 bases, and 18 bases stayed unmatched. This CDR3 spans 19 amino acids. Looked up from germline, CDR1 is SQVTM and CDR2 is ANQGSEA. CDR3 nucleotide sequence: TGCAGCGTTGAAGATCCGGGGGGAGTAGCTCCTCCAGGGACAGATACGCAGTATTTT. Residues: CSVEDPGGVAPPGTDTQYF.

This chain links TRBV6-5 with TRBJ2-1; 8 bases align to TRBD1. CDR3 size: 14 residues. The germline CDR1 and CDR2 sequences are MNHEY and SVGAGI. V gave up 1 base and J gave up 7 bases; unmatched junction bases: 3. The CDR3 is CASSYFRGRNEQFF. DNA of the CDR3: TGTGCCAGCAGTTACTTCAGGGGGCGGAATGAGCAGTTCTTC.

Note on this clone: This sample also contains other DNA sequences that code for the same CDR3. The V call is TRBV9, the J call TRBJ2-3; TRBD2 matches 8 bases. V lost 0 bases, J lost 0 bases, and 0 bases stayed unmatched. This CDR3 has 15 amino acids. Looked up from germline, CDR1 is SGDLS and CDR2 is YYNGEE. This CDR3 reads CASSVAGGSTDTQYF. In DNA form, the CDR3 reads TGTGCCAGCAGCGTAGCGGGAGGGAGCACAGATACGCAGTATTTT.

A few counts support this clone. This sequence joins TRBV7-9 and TRBJ1-6; D unclear. V shed 3 bases and J shed 9 bases, with 12 bases lying between them. This CDR3 has 14 amino acids. Germline V gene sequence: CDR1 SEHNR, CDR2 FQNEAQ (reference sequence). Written as DNA, the CDR3 is TGTGCCAGCAGCTTCACGGGGTACGGTTCACCCCTCCACTTT. Amino acids: CASSFTGYGSPLHF.

J is TRBJ1-1 and V is TRBV25-1; 8 bases are a match to TRBD1. The length of the CDR3 is 15 residues. V lost 3 bases and J lost 5; bases outside the gene matches: 8. Per germline, CDR1 MGHDK and CDR2 SYGVNS. As DNA, the CDR3 is TGTGCCAGCAGTGACCCTCCAGGGGGCAGTACTGAAGCTTTCTTT. Encoded protein: CASSDPPGGSTEAFF.

The chain links TRBV19 to TRBJ1-5; D is ambiguous. The CDR3 extends over 12 amino acids. Germline values: CDR1 LNHDA, CDR2 SQIVND (reference sequence). Trimming removed 4 bases from V and 9 bases from J, with 10 bases in between. The CDR3 DNA follows: TGTGCCAGTAGTACTCTCGGAGGGCCCCAGCATTTT. It codes for CASSTLGGPQHF.

The chain links TRBV28 to TRBJ1-4, with a tentative D call TRBD1 (5 bases). V shed 5 bases and J shed 2 bases, with 21 bases lying between them. CDR1 and CDR2 from the germline V gene are MDHEN and SYDVKM. This CDR3 is built from 18 residues. This chain's CDR3 is CASSTFWGGRVTNEKLFF. CDR3 in DNA: TGTGCCAGCAGTACCTTTTGGGGGGGACGGGTGACTAATGAAAAACTGTTTTTT.

V is TRBV24-1 and J is TRBJ1-5; 10 bases map to TRBD1. Germline V gene lookup returns CDR1 KGHDR and CDR2 SFDVKD. The CDR3 spans 18 residues. V was pared by 6 bases and J by 0 bases, with 10 bases of the junction left unmatched. CDR3 DNA sequence: TGTGCCACCAGTTTTGGCAAGGACAGGGGGATTAGCAATCAGCCCCAGCATTTT. Amino acids: CATSFGKDRGISNQPQHF.